What follows are 27 T cell receptor beta chains derived from one specimen sequenced in a study of graft-versus-host responses after intestinal transplantation. The repertoire was sequenced with immunoSEQ multiplex PCR; TCRdb's copy has only in-frame clones and lacks some. The sample records some 13,000 clones, 80% to 90% being singletons. Source: PBMCs, taken after intestinal transplantation. Receptors originate from a human patient who received an intestinal transplant, so some T cells may come from the graft donor.

The rearrangement links TRBV5-1 to TRBJ1-4, with a tentative D call TRBD1 (5 bases). The germline V gene has CDR1 SGHRS and CDR2 YFSETQ. CDR3 size: 16 residues. The V end was cut by 2 bases, the J end by 6 bases, with 17 bases between. CDR3 bases: TGCGCCAGCAGCTTTCAGGGTCCAAGGAGGGATGAAAAACTGTTTTTT. It yields the protein CASSFQGPRRDEKLFF.

About this clone itself: Other DNA sequences within the sample encode an identical CDR3. The chain carries TRBV19 and TRBJ2-7, with 8 bases fitting TRBD1. The CDR3 consists of 15 residues. Germline loops: CDR1 LNHDA, CDR2 SQIVND (reference sequence). Unmatched junction bases numbered 5, after V lost 0 bases and J lost 4 bases. The CDR3 loop is CASSIDAGGSYEQYF. In DNA, the CDR3 is TGTGCCAGTAGTATAGACGCAGGGGGCAGTTACGAGCAGTACTTC.

The chain is built from TRBV28 and TRBJ2-1; 8 bases are a match to TRBD2. Germline V gene lookup returns CDR1 MDHEN and CDR2 SYDVKM. The CDR3 has 15 amino acids. J was trimmed by 8 bases and V by 2 bases; bases with no gene match: 8. The CDR3, as DNA: TGTGCCAGCAGTTTAGGGGCTAGCGGGTCGCATGAGCAGTTCTTC. This sequence encodes CASSLGASGSHEQFF. Full variable domain (remainder filled in from reference TRBV28 and TRBJ2-1): DVKVTQSSRYLVKRTGEKVFLECVQDMDHENMFWYRQDPGLGLRLIYFSYDVKMKEKGDIPEGYSVSREKKERFSLILESASTNQTSMYLCASSLGASGSHEQFFGPGTRLTVL.

The chain recombines TRBV9 with TRBJ2-6; no definite D call. Trimming removed 0 bases from V and 1 base from J, with 5 bases in between. This CDR3 is 15 amino acids long. The germline V gene has CDR1 SGDLS and CDR2 YYNGEE. The CDR3 DNA follows: TGTGCCAGCAGCGTAGAAGGATCTGGGGCCAACGTCCTGACTTTC. Its translation: CASSVEGSGANVLTF.

The chain employs TRBV27 and TRBJ2-3; TRBD1 is a possible D gene (6 bases). V lost 6 bases and J 3 bases, leaving 13 bases between the germline ends. There are 14 residues in the CDR3. CDR1 MNHEY and CDR2 SMNVEV come from the germline V gene (reference sequence). The CDR3 DNA reads TGTGCCAGCAGCCCGGGACATGAGACAGATACGCAGTATTTT. This sequence encodes CASSPGHETDTQYF.

This clone was seen a handful of times. This chain connects TRBV5-1 to TRBJ2-3; TRBD2 agrees at 9 bases. The CDR3 is 18 residues long. The ends lost 4 bases at V and 4 bases at J; junction bases unmatched: 16. From germline, CDR1 is SGHRS and CDR2 YFSETQ. CDR3: CASSPNIGGRAGADTQYF. The CDR3 coding sequence is TGCGCCAGCAGCCCGAATATAGGCGGGAGGGCCGGTGCAGATACGCAGTATTTT. Filled out from reference TRBV5-1 and TRBJ2-3, the complete variable domain reads KAGVTQTPRYLIKTRGQQVTLSCSPISGHRSVSWYQQTPGQGLQFLFEYFSETQRNKGNFPGRFSGRQFSNSRSEMNVSTLELGDSALYLCASSPNIGGRAGADTQYFGPGTRLTVL.

CDR3 amino acids: CASSYGSATNEKLFF. CDR3 DNA: TGTGCCAGCAGTTACGGGTCGGCAACTAATGAAAAACTGTTTTTT. The V call is TRBV6-5, the J call TRBJ1-4; D unresolved. V was trimmed by 2 bases and J by 0 bases, leaving 7 bases between them. The CDR3 spans 15 residues. Germline lookup yields CDR1 MNHEY and CDR2 SVGAGI.

The J gene is TRBJ1-2, the V gene TRBV30, with D possibly matching TRBD1 (6 bases). The germline V gene has CDR1 GTSNPN and CDR2 SVGIG (reference sequence). This CDR3 comprises 13 residues. V was trimmed by 3 bases and J by 1 base, leaving 9 bases between them. Here the CDR3 reads CAWRQGNNYGYTF. The CDR3 DNA reads TGTGCCTGGAGGCAGGGGAATAACTATGGCTACACCTTC.

The J gene is TRBJ2-5, the V gene TRBV10-2; TRBD2 aligns across 9 bases. V gave up 7 bases and J gave up 5 bases; unmatched junction bases: 8. The CDR3 spans 14 residues. CDR1 is WSHSY, CDR2 SAAADI, per germline. The CDR3 protein is CASMLSGSPETQYF. The CDR3 coding sequence is TGCGCCAGCATGCTTAGCGGGAGTCCCGAGACCCAGTACTTC.

This CDR3 reads CASSLPTGLWEETQYF. CDR3 bases: TGCGCCAGCAGCTTGCCGACAGGGTTGTGGGAAGAGACCCAGTACTTC. This rearrangement joins TRBV5-1 to TRBJ2-5; 7 bases are shared with TRBD1. V lost 1 base, J lost 3 bases, and 9 bases stayed unmatched. CDR3 length: 16 amino acids. Germline CDR1 SGHRS, CDR2 YFSETQ.

V usage is TRBV11-3 and J usage is TRBJ2-7, with 8 bases matching TRBD2. This CDR3 region has 16 residues. Per germline, CDR1 SGHNT and CDR2 YENEEA. V lost 5 bases and J lost 0; bases outside the gene matches: 9. The CDR3 region is CASSEGGLESSYEQYF. DNA of the CDR3: TGTGCCAGCAGCGAGGGGGGACTAGAGAGCTCCTACGAGCAGTACTTC.

The genes are TRBV9 and TRBJ2-5; possibly TRBD2 for D (5 bases). The last part of the DNA fits TRBJ2-7 better; the J call may be wrong. The CDR3 runs 12 residues. Germline V gives CDR1 SGDLS, CDR2 YYNGEE. Here the CDR3 DNA reads TGTGCCAGCAGCGAGAGCGGCTACGAGCAGTACTTC. It yields the protein CASSESGYEQYF.

The rearrangement links TRBV7-9 to TRBJ2-3, with D possibly matching TRBD2 (6 bases). The CDR3 loop spans 14 amino acids. Germline V gives CDR1 SEHNR, CDR2 FQNEAQ (reference sequence). V lost 5 bases, J lost 6 bases, and 15 bases lay in between. The CDR3 DNA reads as TGTGCCAGCAGCCCGGAGGGGTCCCGGGATACGCAGTATTTT. Protein sequence: CASSPEGSRDTQYF.

The chain joins TRBV12-5 to TRBJ1-5, with D possibly matching TRBD1 (6 bases). CDR1 is LGHNT and CDR2 is FRNRAP in the germline V gene. The CDR3 is made up of 14 amino acids. V was shortened by 5 bases and J by 7 bases, with 15 bases between the two germline ends. CDR3: CASGPDRYPQPQHF. CDR3 sequence (DNA): TGTGCTAGTGGTCCCGACAGGTACCCCCAGCCCCAGCATTTT.

The V call is TRBV2, the J call TRBJ1-1; D uncertain. The V end lost 6 bases, the J end lost 0 bases, and 11 bases lay between the germline ends. The CDR3 is 14 residues long. The germline V gene has CDR1 SNHLY and CDR2 FYNNEI. CDR3 sequence: CASRNDGLNTEAFF. DNA of the CDR3: TGTGCCAGCAGAAACGACGGCTTGAACACTGAAGCTTTCTTT.

With regard to this clone: Other DNA sequences of this sample code for an identical CDR3. The gene calls are TRBV7-9 and TRBJ2-2, with a tentative D call TRBD2 (7 bases). V lost 4 bases and J lost 2, with 11 bases in between. Looked up from germline, CDR1 is SEHNR and CDR2 is FQNEAQ (reference sequence). This CDR3 comprises 15 residues. CDR3 protein: CASSSWGGNTGELFF. The CDR3, as DNA: TGTGCCAGCAGCTCTTGGGGGGGCAACACCGGGGAGCTGTTTTTT.

The J gene is TRBJ2-1, the V gene TRBV28; possibly TRBD1 for D (6 bases). V was trimmed by 8 bases and J by 0 bases, leaving 14 bases between them. CDR3 length: 15 residues. Looked up from germline, CDR1 is MDHEN and CDR2 is SYDVKM. For the CDR3, the DNA is TGTGCCAGCGGACAGACCGCCAGCTCCTACAATGAGCAGTTCTTC. Its translation is CASGQTASSYNEQFF.

The CDR3, as DNA: TGTGCCAGCAGCTTAGGGGGGCTAGGGACGCAGTATTTT. This gives the protein CASSLGGLGTQYF. V is TRBV13 and J is TRBJ2-3; the D gene is possibly TRBD1 (5 bases). Germline V lookup: CDR1 PRHDT, CDR2 FYEKMQ (reference sequence). This CDR3 contains 13 residues. The V gene lost 0 bases and the J gene lost 9 bases, with 10 bases spanning the gap.

This CDR3 reads CASSQDRVEAFF. The CDR3 DNA follows: TGTGCCAGCAGCCAAGACAGGGTTGAAGCTTTCTTT. The J gene is TRBJ1-1, the V gene TRBV7-9; TRBD1 aligns across 7 bases. J gave up 7 bases and V 5 bases, and 4 bases lay outside the gene matches. The CDR3 is made up of 12 amino acids. The germline V gene encodes CDR1 SEHNR and CDR2 FQNEAQ (reference sequence).

This sequence joins TRBV27 and TRBJ2-7, with 9 bases fitting TRBD2. Germline CDR1 MNHEY, CDR2 SMNVEV (reference sequence). V was pared by 6 bases and J by 7 bases, with 7 bases of the junction left unmatched. This CDR3 has 13 residues. The CDR3 nucleotides are TGTGCCAGCAGCCTAGCGGGAACAGGGGAGCAGTACTTC. Its protein product is CASSLAGTGEQYF.

The chain links TRBV19 to TRBJ2-7; 10 bases map to TRBD1. Unmatched junction bases numbered 0, after V lost 4 bases and J lost 0 bases. Germline CDR1 LNHDA, CDR2 SQIVND (reference sequence). CDR3 length: 14 residues. CDR3 amino acids: CASSRTGGSYEQYF. Here the CDR3 DNA reads TGTGCCAGTAGTAGGACAGGGGGCTCCTACGAGCAGTACTTC.

The rearrangement joins TRBV5-1 to TRBJ2-4; 12 positions agree with TRBD2. Germline CDR1 SGHRS, CDR2 YFSETQ. J lost 6 bases, V lost 4 bases, and 2 bases had no gene match. The CDR3 totals 14 residues. The CDR3: CASSEGLAGNIQYF. The CDR3 DNA is TGCGCCAGCAGCGAGGGACTAGCGGGAAACATTCAGTACTTC. The full variable domain, completed using reference TRBV5-1 and TRBJ2-4, is KAGVTQTPRYLIKTRGQQVTLSCSPISGHRSVSWYQQTPGQGLQFLFEYFSETQRNKGNFPGRFSGRQFSNSRSEMNVSTLELGDSALYLCASSEGLAGNIQYFGAGTRLSVL.

This chain links TRBV5-6 with TRBJ1-2, with a weak D call TRBD1 (5 bases). The ends were cut back, 0 bases at V and 5 bases at J, with 8 bases in the middle. Germline V gene lookup returns CDR1 SGHDT and CDR2 YYEEEE. The length of the CDR3 is 13 residues. The CDR3: CASSLDDSYGYTF. The CDR3 region has the DNA TGTGCCAGCAGCTTGGATGACAGTTATGGCTACACCTTC.

V and J are TRBV29-1 and TRBJ2-7, with D possibly TRBD1 on 7 matching bases. CDR1 SQVTM and CDR2 ANQGSEA come from the germline V gene. The CDR3 contains 17 residues. Trimming took 2 bases from V and 3 from J, leaving 23 bases between them. The CDR3 nucleotides are TGCAGCGTTGAACGAGATTCGGACCAGGGGGAGGTCTACGAGCAGTACTTC. Residues: CSVERDSDQGEVYEQYF.

In this sample, this clone turned up a few times. The CDR3 region is CASSYQGAGGTEAFF. CDR3 bases: TGTGCCAGCAGTTACCAGGGGGCAGGTGGCACTGAAGCTTTCTTT. This rearrangement joins TRBV6-5 to TRBJ1-1, with TRBD1 matching 8 bases. V shed 2 bases, J shed 4 bases, and the junction held 6 bases outside the gene matches. The CDR3 runs 15 residues. Germline CDR1 is MNHEY and CDR2 is SVGAGI.

The V call is TRBV7-2, the J call TRBJ2-3; 9 bases agree with TRBD1. Trimming at V came to 1 base and at J to 1 base, leaving 0 bases not matched to a gene. CDR3 length: 15 residues. Looked up from germline, CDR1 is SGHTA and CDR2 is FQGNSA. In nucleotides, the CDR3 is TGTGCCAGCAGCTTAGACAGGGGGCGCACAGATACGCAGTATTTT. Its translation is CASSLDRGRTDTQYF.

The DNA of the CDR3 is TGCGCCAGCAGCGCCGGCGGACAGGCCTACAATGAGCAGTTCTTC. Amino acids: CASSAGGQAYNEQFF. The chain links TRBV5-1 to TRBJ2-1, with TRBD1 identical over 7 bases. Germline assignment: CDR1 SGHRS and CDR2 YFSETQ. The CDR3 has 15 amino acids. V shed 4 bases and J 2 bases; nucleotides not matched to a gene: 6.